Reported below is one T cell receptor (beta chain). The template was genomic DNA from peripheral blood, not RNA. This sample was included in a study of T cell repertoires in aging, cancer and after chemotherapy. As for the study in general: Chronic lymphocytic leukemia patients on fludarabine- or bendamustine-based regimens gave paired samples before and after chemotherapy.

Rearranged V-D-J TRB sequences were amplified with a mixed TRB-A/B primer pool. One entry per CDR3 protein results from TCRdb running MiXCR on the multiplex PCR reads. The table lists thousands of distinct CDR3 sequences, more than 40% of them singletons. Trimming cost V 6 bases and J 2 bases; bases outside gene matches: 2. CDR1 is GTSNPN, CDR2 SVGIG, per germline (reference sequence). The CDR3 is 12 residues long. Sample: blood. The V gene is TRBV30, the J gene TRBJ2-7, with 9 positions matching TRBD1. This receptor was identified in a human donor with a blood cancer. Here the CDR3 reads CACRTGAYEQYF. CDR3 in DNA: TGTGCCTGCAGGACAGGGGCCTACGAGCAGTACTTC.